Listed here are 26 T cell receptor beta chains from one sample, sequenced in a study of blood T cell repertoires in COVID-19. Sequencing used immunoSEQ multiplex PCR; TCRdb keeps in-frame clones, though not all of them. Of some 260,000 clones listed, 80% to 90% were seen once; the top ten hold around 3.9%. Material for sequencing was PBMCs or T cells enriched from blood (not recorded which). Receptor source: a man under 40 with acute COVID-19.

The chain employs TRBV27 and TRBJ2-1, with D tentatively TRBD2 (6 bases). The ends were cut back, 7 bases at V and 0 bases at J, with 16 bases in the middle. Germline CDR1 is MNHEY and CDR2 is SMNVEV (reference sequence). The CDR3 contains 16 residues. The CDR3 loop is CASKGAGGSSYNEQFF. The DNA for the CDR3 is TGTGCCAGCAAAGGGGCCGGAGGGAGCTCCTACAATGAGCAGTTCTTC.

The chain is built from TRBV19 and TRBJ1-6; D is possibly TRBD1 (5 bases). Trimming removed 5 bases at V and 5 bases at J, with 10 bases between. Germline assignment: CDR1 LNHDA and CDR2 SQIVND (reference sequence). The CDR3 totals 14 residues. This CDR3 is CASSRGSDNSPLHF. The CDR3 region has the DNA TGTGCCAGTAGTCGGGGGTCCGATAATTCACCCCTCCACTTT.

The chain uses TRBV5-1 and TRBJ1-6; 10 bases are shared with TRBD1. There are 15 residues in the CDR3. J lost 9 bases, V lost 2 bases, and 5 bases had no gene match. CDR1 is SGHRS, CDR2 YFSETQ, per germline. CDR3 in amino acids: CASSFDRGLSSPLHF. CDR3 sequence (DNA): TGCGCCAGCAGCTTCGACAGGGGGCTTAGTTCACCCCTCCACTTT.

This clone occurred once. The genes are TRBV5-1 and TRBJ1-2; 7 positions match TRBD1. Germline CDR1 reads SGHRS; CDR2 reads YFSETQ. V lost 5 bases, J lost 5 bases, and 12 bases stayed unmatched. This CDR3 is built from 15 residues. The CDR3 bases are TGCGCCAGCAGTAACAACGGACAGGCCGTTTATGGCTACACCTTC. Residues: CASSNNGQAVYGYTF.

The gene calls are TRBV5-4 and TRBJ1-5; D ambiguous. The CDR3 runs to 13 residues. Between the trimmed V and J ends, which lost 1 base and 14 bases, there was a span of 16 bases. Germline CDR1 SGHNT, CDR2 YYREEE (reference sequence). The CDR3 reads CASSLSLGEVEHF. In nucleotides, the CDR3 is TGTGCCAGCAGCTTGAGTCTGGGAGAGGTGGAGCATTTT.

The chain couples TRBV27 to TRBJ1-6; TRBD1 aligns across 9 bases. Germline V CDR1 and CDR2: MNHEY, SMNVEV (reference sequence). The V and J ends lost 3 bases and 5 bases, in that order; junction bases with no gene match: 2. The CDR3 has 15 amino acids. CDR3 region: CASSFGTGHNSPLHF. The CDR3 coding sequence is TGTGCCAGCAGTTTTGGGACAGGGCATAATTCACCCCTCCACTTT.

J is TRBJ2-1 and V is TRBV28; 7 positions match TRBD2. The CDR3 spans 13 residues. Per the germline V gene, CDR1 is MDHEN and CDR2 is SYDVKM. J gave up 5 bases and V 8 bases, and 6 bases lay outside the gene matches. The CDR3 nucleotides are TGTGCCAGCGCTGGTCGGGGGGACAATGAGCAGTTCTTC. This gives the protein CASAGRGDNEQFF.

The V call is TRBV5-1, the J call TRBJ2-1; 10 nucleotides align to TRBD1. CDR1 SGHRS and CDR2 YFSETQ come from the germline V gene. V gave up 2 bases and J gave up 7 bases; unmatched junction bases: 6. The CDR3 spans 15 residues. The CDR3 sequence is CASSFDRGRDNEQFF. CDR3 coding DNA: TGCGCCAGCAGCTTTGACAGGGGGCGAGATAATGAGCAGTTCTTC.

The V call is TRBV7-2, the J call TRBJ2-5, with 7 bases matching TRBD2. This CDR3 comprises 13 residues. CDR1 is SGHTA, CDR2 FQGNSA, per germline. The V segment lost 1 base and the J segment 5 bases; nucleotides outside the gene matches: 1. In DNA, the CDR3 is TGTGCCAGCAGCTTAGAACTAGCGGAGACCCAGTACTTC. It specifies CASSLELAETQYF.

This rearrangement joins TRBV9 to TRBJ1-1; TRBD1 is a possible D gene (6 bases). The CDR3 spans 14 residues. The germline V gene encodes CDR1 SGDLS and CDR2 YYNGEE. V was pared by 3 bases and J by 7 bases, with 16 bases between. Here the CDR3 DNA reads TGTGCCAGCAGCGCAAGAACAGGGAGTGGTGAAGCTTTCTTT. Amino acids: CASSARTGSGEAFF. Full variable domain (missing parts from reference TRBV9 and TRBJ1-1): DSGVTQTPKHLITATGQRVTLRCSPRSGDLSVYWYQQSLDQGLQFLIQYYNGEERAKGNILERFSAQQFPDLHSELNLSSLELGDSALYFCASSARTGSGEAFFGQGTRLTVV.

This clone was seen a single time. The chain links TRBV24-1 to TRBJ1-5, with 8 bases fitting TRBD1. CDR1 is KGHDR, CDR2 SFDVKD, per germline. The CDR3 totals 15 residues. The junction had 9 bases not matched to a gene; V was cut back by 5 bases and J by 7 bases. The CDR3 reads CATSVSGQGSQPQHF. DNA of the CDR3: TGTGCCACCAGTGTCTCCGGACAGGGAAGCCAGCCCCAGCATTTT.

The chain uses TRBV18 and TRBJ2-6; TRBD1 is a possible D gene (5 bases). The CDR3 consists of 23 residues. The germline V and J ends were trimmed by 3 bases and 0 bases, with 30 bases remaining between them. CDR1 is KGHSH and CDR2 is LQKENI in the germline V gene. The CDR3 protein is CASSPIRFTAQGRVFSGANVLTF. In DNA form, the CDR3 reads TGTGCCAGCTCACCGATAAGATTTACGGCTCAGGGCAGAGTTTTCTCTGGGGCCAACGTCCTGACTTTC.

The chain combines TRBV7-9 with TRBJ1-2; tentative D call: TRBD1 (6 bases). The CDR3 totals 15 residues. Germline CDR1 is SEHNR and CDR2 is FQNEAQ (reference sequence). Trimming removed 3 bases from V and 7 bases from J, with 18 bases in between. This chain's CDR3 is CASSFSGRPGAGYTF. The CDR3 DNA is TGTGCCAGCAGCTTTTCAGGCCGTCCAGGGGCTGGCTACACCTTC.

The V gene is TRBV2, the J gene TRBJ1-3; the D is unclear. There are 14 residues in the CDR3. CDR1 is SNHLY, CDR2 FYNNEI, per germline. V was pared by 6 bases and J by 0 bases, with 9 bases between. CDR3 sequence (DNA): TGTGCCAGCAGACAACAGAGCTCTGGAAACACCATATATTTT. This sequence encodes CASRQQSSGNTIYF.

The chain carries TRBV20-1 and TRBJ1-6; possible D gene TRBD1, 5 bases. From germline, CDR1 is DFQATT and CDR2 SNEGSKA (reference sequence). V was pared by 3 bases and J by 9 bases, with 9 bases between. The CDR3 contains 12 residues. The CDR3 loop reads CSASGRGSPLHF. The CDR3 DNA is TGCAGTGCTAGTGGGAGGGGTTCACCCCTCCACTTT.

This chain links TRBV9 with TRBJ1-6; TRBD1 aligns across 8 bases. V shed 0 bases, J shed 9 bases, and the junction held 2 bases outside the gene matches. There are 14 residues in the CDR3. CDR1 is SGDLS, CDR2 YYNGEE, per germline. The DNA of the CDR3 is TGTGCCAGCAGCGTAGCAGGGGGCGGTTCACCCCTCCACTTT. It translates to CASSVAGGGSPLHF.

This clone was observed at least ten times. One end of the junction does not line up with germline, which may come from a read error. Here the CDR3 DNA reads TGTGCCAGCAGCGTCGGACTAGCTTCCTACAATGAGCAGTTCTTC. This sequence encodes CASSVGLASYNEQFF. The rearrangement joins TRBV5-1 to TRBJ2-1, with TRBD2 matching 8 bases. This CDR3 has 15 residues. Germline CDR1 and CDR2: SGHRS and YFSETQ.

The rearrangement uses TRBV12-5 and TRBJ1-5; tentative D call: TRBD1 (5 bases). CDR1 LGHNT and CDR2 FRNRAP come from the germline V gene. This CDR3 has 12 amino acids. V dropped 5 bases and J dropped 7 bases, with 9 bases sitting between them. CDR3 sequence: CASGLDIQPQHF. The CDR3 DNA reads TGTGCTAGTGGTCTGGACATCCAGCCCCAGCATTTT.

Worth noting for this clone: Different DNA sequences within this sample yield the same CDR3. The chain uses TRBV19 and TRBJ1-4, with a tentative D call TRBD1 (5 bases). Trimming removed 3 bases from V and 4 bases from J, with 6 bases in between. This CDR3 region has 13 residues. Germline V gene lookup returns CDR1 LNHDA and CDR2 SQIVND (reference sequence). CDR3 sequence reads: CASSIRGNEKLFF. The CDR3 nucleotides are TGTGCCAGTAGTATTAGGGGTAATGAAAAACTGTTTTTT.

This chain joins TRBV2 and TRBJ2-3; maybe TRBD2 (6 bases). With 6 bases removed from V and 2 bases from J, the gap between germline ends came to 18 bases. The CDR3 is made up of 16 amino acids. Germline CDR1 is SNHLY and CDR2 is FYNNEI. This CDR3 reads CASRGGPKFYTDTQYF. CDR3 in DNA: TGTGCCAGCAGGGGGGGACCGAAGTTCTACACAGATACGCAGTATTTT.

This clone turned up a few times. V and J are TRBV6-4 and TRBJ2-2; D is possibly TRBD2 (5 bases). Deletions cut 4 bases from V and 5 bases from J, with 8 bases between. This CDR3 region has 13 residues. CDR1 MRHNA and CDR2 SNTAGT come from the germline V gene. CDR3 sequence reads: CASSGTLTGELFF. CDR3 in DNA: TGTGCCAGCAGTGGGACTCTAACCGGGGAGCTGTTTTTT.

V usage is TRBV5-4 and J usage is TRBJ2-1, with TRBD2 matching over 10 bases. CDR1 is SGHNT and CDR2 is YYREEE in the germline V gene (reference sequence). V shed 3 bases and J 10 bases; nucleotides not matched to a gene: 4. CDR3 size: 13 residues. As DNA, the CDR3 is TGTGCCAGCAGCTCCGAACTAGCGGGAGAGCAGTTCTTC. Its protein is CASSSELAGEQFF.

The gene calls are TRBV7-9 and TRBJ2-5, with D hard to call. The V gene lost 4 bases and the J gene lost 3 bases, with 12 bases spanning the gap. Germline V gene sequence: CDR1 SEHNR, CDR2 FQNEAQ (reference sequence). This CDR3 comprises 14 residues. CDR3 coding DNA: TGTGCCAGCAGCTCTCCCCCGGCGGAAGAGACCCAGTACTTC. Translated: CASSSPPAEETQYF.

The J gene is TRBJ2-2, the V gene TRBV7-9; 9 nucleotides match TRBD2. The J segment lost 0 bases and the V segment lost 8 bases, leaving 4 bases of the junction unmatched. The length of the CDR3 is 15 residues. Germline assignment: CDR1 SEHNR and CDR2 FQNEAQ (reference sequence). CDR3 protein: CASHSGSANTGELFF. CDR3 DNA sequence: TGTGCCAGCCATAGCGGGAGCGCGAACACCGGGGAGCTGTTTTTT.

CDR3 DNA: TGTGCCAGCAGTTTAGGGGCCAGTCCTTATAGCAATCAGCCCCAGCATTTT. It is translated as CASSLGASPYSNQPQHF. The chain has TRBV27 and TRBJ1-5; a possible D gene is TRBD1 (5 bases). This CDR3 has 17 amino acids. V lost 2 bases to trimming and J lost 0 bases, with 14 bases between them. Germline V lookup: CDR1 MNHEY, CDR2 SMNVEV (reference sequence).

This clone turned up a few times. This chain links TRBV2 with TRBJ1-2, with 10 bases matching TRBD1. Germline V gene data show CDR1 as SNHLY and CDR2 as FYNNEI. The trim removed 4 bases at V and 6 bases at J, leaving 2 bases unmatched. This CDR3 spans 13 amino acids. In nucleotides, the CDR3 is TGTGCCAGCAGTGCGGACAGGGGGAATGGCTACACCTTC. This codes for CASSADRGNGYTF.